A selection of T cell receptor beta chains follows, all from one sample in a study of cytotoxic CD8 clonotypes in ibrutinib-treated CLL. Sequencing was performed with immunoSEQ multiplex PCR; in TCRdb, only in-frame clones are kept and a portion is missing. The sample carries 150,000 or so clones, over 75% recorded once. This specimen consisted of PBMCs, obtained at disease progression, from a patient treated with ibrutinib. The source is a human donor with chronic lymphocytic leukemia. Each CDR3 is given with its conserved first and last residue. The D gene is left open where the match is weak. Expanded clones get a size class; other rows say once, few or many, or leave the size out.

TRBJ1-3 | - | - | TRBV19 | CASSSGGATSGNTIYF | TGTGCCAGTAGTAGCGGAGGGGCGACCTCTGGAAACACCATATATTTT
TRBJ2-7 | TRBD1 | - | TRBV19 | CASSLQGAKDEQYF | TGTGCCAGTAGCCTACAGGGGGCGAAGGACGAGCAGTACTTC
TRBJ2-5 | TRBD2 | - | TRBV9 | CLDPGGRIKTQYF | TGCCTAGACCCGGGCGGGAGAATAAAGACCCAGTACTTC
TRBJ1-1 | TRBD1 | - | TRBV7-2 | CASSPSGTGYMNTEAFF | TGTGCCAGCAGCCCCTCTGGGACAGGTTACATGAACACTGAAGCTTTCTTT
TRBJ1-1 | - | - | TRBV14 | CASSQGRNTEAFF | TGTGCCAGCAGCCAAGGACGGAACACTGAAGCTTTCTTT
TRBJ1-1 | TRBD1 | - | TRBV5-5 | CASSPRGVNTEAFF | TGTGCCAGCAGCCCCAGGGGGGTGAACACTGAAGCTTTCTTT
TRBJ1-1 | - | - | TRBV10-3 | CAISVIPTEAFF | TGTGCCATCAGTGTGATTCCCACTGAAGCTTTCTTT
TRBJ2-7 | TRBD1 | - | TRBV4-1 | CASSQDTQGDLGYEQYF | TGCGCCAGCAGCCAAGATACTCAGGGGGATCTGGGCTACGAGCAGTACTTC
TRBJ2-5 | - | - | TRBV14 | CASSQDSWETQYF | TGTGCCAGCAGCCAAGATAGCTGGGAGACCCAGTACTTC
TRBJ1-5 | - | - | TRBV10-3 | CATAGTASSSNQPQHF | TGTGCCACCGCCGGGACGGCTAGCAGTAGCAATCAGCCCCAGCATTTT
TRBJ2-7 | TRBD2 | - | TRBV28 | CASSPPGVAGTYEQYF | TGTGCCAGCAGCCCTCCCGGGGTAGCGGGAACCTACGAGCAGTACTTC
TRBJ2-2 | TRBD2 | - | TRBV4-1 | CASSQPLAATNTGELFF | TGCGCCAGCAGCCAGCCACTAGCGGCAACGAACACCGGGGAGCTGTTTTTT
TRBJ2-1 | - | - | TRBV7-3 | CASSTPGNEQFF | TGTGCCAGCAGCACTCCAGGCAATGAGCAGTTCTTC
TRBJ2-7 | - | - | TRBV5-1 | CASGPDRPYEQYF | TGCGCCAGCGGACCCGACCGCCCCTACGAGCAGTACTTC
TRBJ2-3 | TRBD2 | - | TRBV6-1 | CASRAGGKDTQYF | TGTGCCAGCAGAGCCGGGGGGAAAGATACGCAGTATTTT
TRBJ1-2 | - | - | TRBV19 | CASRSQTVEYGYTF | TGTGCCAGTAGGTCCCAAACCGTTGAATATGGCTACACCTTC
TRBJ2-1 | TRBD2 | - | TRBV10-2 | CASSGLATKNEQFF | TGCGCCAGCAGTGGACTAGCGACAAAAAATGAGCAGTTCTTC
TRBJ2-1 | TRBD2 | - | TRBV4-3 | CASSQVRGENEQFF | TGCGCCAGCAGCCAAGTGCGGGGGGAGAATGAGCAGTTCTTC
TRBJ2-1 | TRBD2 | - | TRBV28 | CASSLTSGSYNEQFF | TGTGCCAGCAGTTTGACTAGCGGCTCCTACAATGAGCAGTTCTTC
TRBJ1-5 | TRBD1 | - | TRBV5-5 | CASSLEGGEGYQPQHF | TGTGCCAGCAGCTTGGAAGGGGGCGAAGGTTATCAGCCCCAGCATTTT
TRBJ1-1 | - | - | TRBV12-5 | CASGLASKGGNFGVTEAFF | TGTGCTAGTGGTTTGGCGTCGAAGGGGGGGAATTTTGGGGTCACTGAAGCTTTCTTT
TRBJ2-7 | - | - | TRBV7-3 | CASSQGHPSSYEQYF | TGTGCCAGCAGCCAAGGACACCCGAGCTCCTACGAGCAGTACTTC
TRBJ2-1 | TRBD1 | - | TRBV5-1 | CASSSRQGANNEQFF | TGCGCCAGCAGCAGCCGACAGGGGGCAAACAATGAGCAGTTCTTC
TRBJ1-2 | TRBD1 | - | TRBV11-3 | CASSYRLQGPYGYTF | TGTGCCAGCAGCTATCGACTACAGGGGCCTTATGGCTACACCTTC
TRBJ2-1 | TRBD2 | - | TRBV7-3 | CASSRGTSGSFGNEQFF | TGTGCCAGCAGCAGAGGGACTAGCGGGAGCTTCGGGAATGAGCAGTTCTTC
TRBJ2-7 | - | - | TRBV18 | CASSPPGQGWYEQYF | TGTGCCAGCTCACCACCTGGGCAGGGGTGGTACGAGCAGTACTTC
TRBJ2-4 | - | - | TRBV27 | CASSLFSGLAKNIQYF | TGTGCCAGCAGTTTATTTTCAGGGCTAGCCAAAAACATTCAGTACTTC
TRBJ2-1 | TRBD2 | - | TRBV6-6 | CASSYSGLAGTNEQFF | TGTGCCAGCAGTTACTCAGGACTAGCGGGGACCAATGAGCAGTTCTTC
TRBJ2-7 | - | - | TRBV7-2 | CASSLRGGLNYEQYF | TGTGCCAGCAGCTTAAGGGGGGGACTAAACTACGAGCAGTACTTC
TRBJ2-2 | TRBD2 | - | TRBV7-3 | CASSLAGGPTGELFF | TGTGCCAGCAGCTTAGCGGGAGGGCCCACCGGGGAGCTGTTTTTT
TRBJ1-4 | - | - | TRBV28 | CASSFHRARKTNEKLFF | TGTGCCAGCAGTTTTCACAGGGCTCGGAAAACTAATGAAAAACTGTTTTTT
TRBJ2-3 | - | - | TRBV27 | CASSMGPILRVDTQYF | TGTGCCAGCAGTATGGGACCGATCCTTAGAGTAGATACGCAGTATTTT
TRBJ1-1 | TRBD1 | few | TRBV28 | CASSLSGTGNTEAFF | TGTGCCAGCAGTTTGTCCGGGACAGGGAACACTGAAGCTTTCTTT
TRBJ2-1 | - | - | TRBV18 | CASSPGYEQFF | TGTGCCAGCTCTCCCGGATATGAGCAGTTCTTC
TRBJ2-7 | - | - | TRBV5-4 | CASSPGRTYEQYF | TGTGCCAGCAGTCCAGGGAGAACCTACGAGCAGTACTTC
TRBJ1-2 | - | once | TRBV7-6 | CASSLGTDTNYGYTF | TGTGCCAGCAGCTTAGGGACGGACACTAACTATGGCTACACCTTC
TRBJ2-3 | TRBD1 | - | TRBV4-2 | CASSQEGDRTDTQYF | TGTGCCAGCAGCCAAGAGGGGGACAGGACAGATACGCAGTATTTT
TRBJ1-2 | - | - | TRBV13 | CASRNKGGDLYGYTF | TGTGCCAGCAGGAATAAAGGGGGGGACCTTTATGGCTACACCTTC
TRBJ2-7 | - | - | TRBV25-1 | CASSDNYEQYF | TGTGCCAGCAGTGACAACTACGAGCAGTACTTC
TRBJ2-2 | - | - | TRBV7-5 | CVRSSSRTPNTGELFF | TGTGTCAGAAGCTCTAGCCGGACCCCGAACACCGGGGAGCTGTTTTTT
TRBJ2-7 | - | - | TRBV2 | CASSGTVYEQYF | TGTGCCAGCAGTGGGACAGTCTACGAGCAGTACTTC
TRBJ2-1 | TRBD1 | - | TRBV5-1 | CASSLAGTGRRQFF | TGCGCCAGCAGCTTGGCTGGGACAGGGAGGAGGCAGTTCTTC
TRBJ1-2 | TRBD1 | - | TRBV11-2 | CASSFLSAETGTVYGYTF | TGTGCCAGCAGCTTCCTCTCGGCCGAGACCGGGACAGTCTATGGCTACACCTTC
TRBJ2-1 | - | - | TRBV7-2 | CASSPPGSYNEQFF | TGTGCCAGCAGCCCCCCTGGCTCCTACAATGAGCAGTTCTTC
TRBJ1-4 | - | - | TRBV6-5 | CASSRREATNEKLFF | TGTGCCAGCAGTCGGCGGGAGGCAACTAATGAAAAACTGTTTTTT
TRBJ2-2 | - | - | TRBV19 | CASSIGSDTGELFF | TGTGCCAGTAGTATAGGCTCGGACACCGGGGAGCTGTTTTTT
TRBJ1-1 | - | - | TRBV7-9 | CASSLEPVMNTEAFF | TGTGCCAGCAGCTTAGAACCCGTCATGAACACTGAAGCTTTCTTT
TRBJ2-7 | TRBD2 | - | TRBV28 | CASRGGTSSYEQYF | TGTGCCAGCCGGGGAGGGACCAGCTCCTACGAGCAGTACTTC
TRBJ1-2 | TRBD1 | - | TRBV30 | CAARGTGGRPDNYGYTF | TGTGCCGCCCGGGGGACAGGGGGCCGACCCGACAACTATGGCTACACCTTC
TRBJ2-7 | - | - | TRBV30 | CAWSVQGQGYEQYF | TGTGCCTGGAGTGTTCAGGGGCAAGGCTACGAGCAGTACTTC
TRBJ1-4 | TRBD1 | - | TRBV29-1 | CSVEEGAGQGIHFGKLFF | TGCAGCGTTGAAGAAGGGGCGGGACAGGGTATTCATTTTGGAAAACTGTTTTTT
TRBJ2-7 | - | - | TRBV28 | CASSSPGANSYEQYF | TGTGCCAGCAGTTCTCCGGGGGCGAACTCCTACGAGCAGTACTTC
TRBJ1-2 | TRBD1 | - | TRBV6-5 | CASSFTGGPNYGYTF | TGTGCCAGCAGCTTTACAGGGGGCCCTAACTATGGCTACACCTTC
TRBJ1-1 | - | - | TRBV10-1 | CASSDGTRTEAFF | TGCGCCAGCAGTGATGGGACAAGGACTGAAGCTTTCTTT
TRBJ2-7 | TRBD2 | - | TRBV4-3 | CASSQRTSGGPYEQYF | TGCGCCAGCAGCCAGCGGACTAGCGGGGGCCCCTACGAGCAGTACTTC
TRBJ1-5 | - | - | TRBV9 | CASSLGSNQPQHF | TGTGCCAGCAGCCTAGGAAGCAATCAGCCCCAGCATTTT
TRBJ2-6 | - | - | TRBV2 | CASSPSPIQSRANVLTF | TGTGCCAGCAGTCCTAGTCCGATACAAAGTCGGGCCAACGTCCTGACTTTC
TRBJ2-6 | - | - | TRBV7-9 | CASADGPGTLVGANVLTF | TGTGCCAGCGCGGACGGACCGGGGACTCTGGTAGGGGCCAACGTCCTGACTTTC